The 7 T cell receptor beta chains presented below share a single source sample, sequenced in a study of blood T cell repertoires in COVID-19. Repertoires were generated with immunoSEQ multiplex PCR, while TCRdb's copy carries only in-frame clones and drops some. The sample records 70,000 to 75,000 clones, about 86% being singletons. Sequencing was done on a sample of peripheral blood. These receptors came from a man in his sixties or seventies with acute or convalescent COVID-19.

The chain carries TRBV6-5 and TRBJ2-1, with 9 bases lining up with TRBD2. In germline, CDR1 is MNHEY, CDR2 SVGAGI. V was clipped by 4 bases and J by 9 bases; unmatched bases: 13. There are 16 residues in the CDR3. The CDR3 sequence: CASSSDRLAESGEQFF. The CDR3 nucleotides read TGTGCCAGCAGTTCCGATCGACTAGCGGAGAGTGGTGAGCAGTTCTTC.

The rearrangement links TRBV5-4 to TRBJ2-3, with D perhaps TRBD1 (5 bases). Between the trimmed V and J ends, which lost 3 bases and 2 bases, there was a span of 16 bases. This CDR3 has 16 amino acids. Germline V gene lookup returns CDR1 SGHNT and CDR2 YYREEE (reference sequence). The CDR3 loop is CASSSDGPGITDTQYF. As DNA, the CDR3 is TGTGCCAGCAGCTCAGATGGGCCAGGGATCACAGATACGCAGTATTTT.

This clone was counted a few times. The CDR3 bases are TGTGCCAGCAGCTTGGTGTTGGGACTAGCGGGAGACGAGCAGTTCTTC. It specifies CASSLVLGLAGDEQFF. The chain couples TRBV5-8 to TRBJ2-1; 14 bases are a match to TRBD2. This CDR3 comprises 16 residues. In germline, CDR1 is SGHTS, CDR2 YDEGEE. J lost 10 bases, V lost 0 bases, and 6 bases had no gene match.

V and J are TRBV5-1 and TRBJ1-1; 12 bases map to TRBD1. V lost 4 bases, J lost 4 bases, and 5 bases stayed unmatched. Germline loops: CDR1 SGHRS, CDR2 YFSETQ. CDR3 size: 15 residues. CDR3 nucleotides: TGCGCCAGCAGCGCGGGACAGGGGGCGATCACTGAAGCTTTCTTT. Protein: CASSAGQGAITEAFF.

This clone was detected only a few times. The genes are TRBV20-1 and TRBJ2-3; 7 nucleotides match TRBD2. The CDR3 is 11 residues long. Germline V gives CDR1 DFQATT, CDR2 SNEGSKA (reference sequence). The CDR3 DNA follows: TGCAGAGTGAGCGGGATAGATACGCAGTATTTT. Its protein product is CRVSGIDTQYF.

The chain links TRBV6-5 to TRBJ2-1; D is undetermined. Trimming stripped 0 bases from V and 2 bases from J, with 8 bases between. CDR1 and CDR2 from the germline V gene are MNHEY and SVGAGI. The CDR3 totals 15 residues. CDR3 bases: TGTGCCAGCAGTTACTCGAAAGTAGCCTACAATGAGCAGTTCTTC. Translating it yields CASSYSKVAYNEQFF.

The V and J genes are TRBV6-5 and TRBJ2-2, with 11 bases identical to TRBD2. The CDR3 consists of 15 residues. Germline CDR1 and CDR2: MNHEY and SVGAGI. Germline trimming cut 7 bases from V and 5 bases from J; bases unmatched to any gene: 6. This chain's CDR3 is CASNRLAGKTGELFF. In nucleotides, the CDR3 is TGTGCCAGCAACCGACTAGCGGGGAAGACCGGGGAGCTGTTTTTT.